This record concerns one T cell receptor beta chain sequence. What it binds is unknown. TCRdb's table, derived via immunoSEQ multiplex PCR, lists solely in-frame clones and lacks some. The table records around 140,000 clones, 85% to 95% of them present only once. CDR3 size: 15 residues. The ends were cut back, 0 bases at V and 7 bases at J, with 10 bases in the middle. The germline V gene has CDR1 SGHVS and CDR2 FQNEAQ. This entry comes from a study of T cell responses to AZD1222 COVID-19 vaccine. Study observations and caveats: Clonal diversity may have been underestimated, and the donors were mostly white British, with more females than males. Along spike, vaccine-associated CD4 TCRs were found throughout, with dominance at 160-218 and 743-854. Baseline antibody screening turned up just a handful of seropositive AZD1222 recipients.

The chain combines TRBV7-8 with TRBJ1-6; D perhaps matches TRBD1 (6 bases). The source is an adult in good health. The specimen was peripheral blood, collected on day 0 of AZD1222 vaccination. The CDR3 DNA reads TGTGCCAGCAGCTTAGCGGGACAACGGAATTCACCCCTCCACTTT. It translates to CASSLAGQRNSPLHF. Drawing the rest from reference TRBV7-8 and TRBJ1-6, the complete variable domain is GAGVSQSPRYKVAKRGQDVALRCDPISGHVSLFWYQQALGQGPEFLTYFQNEAQLDKSGLPSDRFFAERPEGSVSTLKIQRTQQEDSAVYLCASSLAGQRNSPLHFGNGTRLTVT.